The TCR beta chain under discussion was sequenced for a study of T cells in localized non-small cell lung cancer. Only in-frame clones appear in the TCRdb table, and some are missing; sequencing was by immunoSEQ multiplex PCR. Altogether some 140,000 clones are present, more than 70% being singletons, with the ten largest covering 1.7%. Trimming pared 0 bases from V and 2 bases from J, leaving 8 bases between. Per the germline V gene, CDR1 is MNHEY and CDR2 is SVGAGI. The CDR3 is 14 residues long. The receptor's source is a female donor older than 55 with stage I lung adenocarcinoma. The genes are TRBV6-5 and TRBJ2-7; D remains ambiguous. Sequenced material: peripheral blood, taken before any cancer treatment. CDR3 bases: TGTGCCAGCAGTTACTCCACGAGAACCTACGAGCAGTACTTC. It codes for CASSYSTRTYEQYF.